The 23 T cell receptor beta chains given below trace back to one sample, sequenced in a study of T cell repertoires in cytomegalovirus infection. MiXCR, applied by TCRdb to the reads, yields one record per CDR3 protein. The sample consists of about 830,000 distinct CDR3 sequences, about 31% of them appearing once. Their recognized antigens are unknown. Source: cultured CD8+ T cells from PBMCs, taken from culture after CMV antigen stimulation. Every receptor here comes from a human donor in good health (CMV status not recorded). Some clones in this sample may be carry-over from other donors' samples.

The rearrangement links TRBV2 to TRBJ2-7; TRBD1 agrees at 8 bases. Germline CDR1 and CDR2: SNHLY and FYNNEI. The CDR3 sequence is 16 residues long. Unmatched junction bases numbered 13, after V lost 2 bases and J lost 7 bases. CDR3 in amino acids: CASSELGDRIDREQYF. The CDR3 DNA reads TGTGCCAGCAGTGAACTCGGGGACAGGATCGATCGGGAGCAGTACTTC. Together with reference TRBV2 and TRBJ2-7, the CDR3 gives the full variable domain: EPEVTQTPSHQVTQMGQEVILRCVPISNHLYFYWYRQILGQKVEFLVSFYNNEISEKSEIFDDQFSVERPDGSNFTLKIRSTKLEDSAMYFCASSELGDRIDREQYFGPGTRLTVT.

The chain employs TRBV6-8 and TRBJ1-4; D is possibly TRBD1 (5 bases). CDR1 MNHGY and CDR2 SAAAGT come from the germline V gene. Trimming shortened V by 2 bases and J by 0 bases, and 16 bases separated the two germline ends. This CDR3 is built from 18 residues. The CDR3, as DNA: TGTGCCAGCAGTTACGACAGCGAACGAGCAGCAACTAATGAAAAACTGTTTTTT. It yields the protein CASSYDSERAATNEKLFF.

This clonotype was picked up a small number of times. The V gene is TRBV12-5, the J gene TRBJ1-2, with 7 bases aligning to TRBD1. The V and J ends lost 5 bases and 0 bases, in that order; junction bases with no gene match: 9. Germline V lookup: CDR1 LGHNT, CDR2 FRNRAP. The CDR3 is 16 residues long. CDR3 DNA: TGTGCTAGTGGTGGCCTCCACAGGGGCGCTAACTATGGCTACACCTTC. The encoded protein is CASGGLHRGANYGYTF.

The rearrangement links TRBV4-1 to TRBJ2-5; D gene uncertain. This CDR3 has 17 residues. Looked up from germline, CDR1 is MGHRA and CDR2 is YSYEKL. The germline V and J ends were trimmed by 1 base and 5 bases, with 20 bases remaining between them. CDR3 amino acids: CASSQVINIGIGETQYF. The CDR3 DNA reads TGCGCCAGCAGCCAAGTAATCAACATTGGAATAGGGGAGACCCAGTACTTC.

This chain uses TRBV6-6 with TRBJ2-7, with D uncertain. From germline, CDR1 is MNHNY and CDR2 SVGAGI (reference sequence). This CDR3 region has 14 residues. Trimming stripped 5 bases from V and 7 bases from J, with 18 bases between. The CDR3 region has the DNA TGTGCCAGCAGTATGGACGGAATTGTCTATGAGCAGTACGTC. This sequence encodes CASSMDGIVYEQYV.

The V call is TRBV4-1, the J call TRBJ2-1; TRBD2 matches at 8 bases. From germline, CDR1 is MGHRA and CDR2 YSYEKL. The CDR3 totals 14 residues. J lost 1 base, V lost 7 bases, and 3 bases had no gene match. Written as DNA, the CDR3 is TGCGCCAGCAAGCGGGGGCGATCCTACAATGAGCAGTTCTTC. Its translation: CASKRGRSYNEQFF.

This clonotype was recorded once. A much larger clone differs from this one at a single base, so this may be a read error. V is TRBV7-8 and J is TRBJ2-6; 9 nucleotides line up with TRBD1. Per germline, CDR1 SGHVS and CDR2 FQNEAQ. The CDR3 is 18 amino acids. CDR3 loop: CASSLLGQGFSGANVLIF. Written as DNA, the CDR3 is TGTGCCAGCAGTCTACTGGGACAGGGATTCTCTGGGGCCAACGTCCTGATTTTC.

At least ten counts were recorded for this clonotype. The chain couples TRBV10-3 to TRBJ2-1; perhaps D is TRBD1 or TRBD2 (5 bases each). Trimming shortened V by 4 bases and J by 0 bases, and 10 bases separated the two germline ends. Germline values: CDR1 ENHRY, CDR2 SYGVKD. The length of the CDR3 is 15 residues. CDR3 in DNA: TGTGCCATCAGTGCAGGGACGGACTCCTACAATGAGCAGTTCTTC. Residues: CAISAGTDSYNEQFF.

This clonotype appeared a few times. This chain joins TRBV12-3 or TRBV12-4 and TRBJ2-5; D unresolved. The CDR3 consists of 12 residues. V was trimmed by 2 bases and J by 7 bases, leaving 8 bases between them. The CDR3 protein is CASSLSVGTQYF. For the CDR3, the DNA is TGTGCCAGCAGTTTATCTGTGGGGACCCAGTACTTC.

The rearrangement joins TRBV2 to TRBJ2-1; D possibly uses TRBD1 or TRBD2 (5 bases each). This CDR3 contains 16 residues. V was shortened by 1 base and J by 4 bases, with 14 bases between the two germline ends. CDR1 and CDR2 (germline): SNHLY, FYNNEI. In nucleotides, the CDR3 is TGTGCCAGCAGTGAAGGGGGGACCATAGCTTACAATGAGCAGTTCTTC. This encodes CASSEGGTIAYNEQFF.

In its sample, this clonotype was seen many times. The rearrangement uses TRBV7-9 and TRBJ1-2, with TRBD1 as a possible D gene (6 bases). V shed 4 bases and J shed 4 bases, with 16 bases lying between them. The CDR3 totals 15 residues. CDR1 is SEHNR, CDR2 FQNEAQ, per germline (reference sequence). CDR3 bases: TGTGCCAGCAGCTCCTATCTTGCAGGGGTCTATGGCTACACCTTC. Amino acids: CASSSYLAGVYGYTF. The whole variable domain, remainder taken from reference TRBV7-9 and TRBJ1-2, is DTGVSQNPRHKITKRGQNVTFRCDPISEHNRLYWYRQTLGQGPEFLTYFQNEAQLEKSRLLSDRFSAERPKGSFSTLEIQRTEQGDSAMYLCASSSYLAGVYGYTFGSGTRLTVV.

This clonotype was seen many times. This rearrangement joins TRBV7-2 to TRBJ1-1; maybe TRBD1 (5 bases). Germline V gene sequence: CDR1 SGHTA, CDR2 FQGNSA. Between the trimmed V and J ends, which lost 2 bases and 4 bases, there was a span of 8 bases. The CDR3 runs to 13 residues. The DNA for the CDR3 is TGTGCCAGCAGCTTACCGGGGCGCACTGAAGCTTTCTTT. As protein: CASSLPGRTEAFF.

This clonotype came up many times. This chain links TRBV27 with TRBJ1-2, with 8 bases that match TRBD1. J gave up 4 bases and V 0 bases, and 10 bases lay outside the gene matches. Germline assignment: CDR1 MNHEY and CDR2 SMNVEV (reference sequence). The CDR3 has 17 amino acids. CDR3: CASSLSISGTGSYGYTF. The CDR3 nucleotides read TGTGCCAGCAGTTTATCGATCTCCGGGACAGGCTCCTATGGCTACACCTTC.

The chain links TRBV12-5 to TRBJ1-1; TRBD1 is a possible D gene (5 bases). V was pared by 2 bases and J by 0 bases, with 22 bases between. The germline CDR1 and CDR2 sequences are LGHNT and FRNRAP. The CDR3 spans 19 residues. The chain's CDR3 is CASGLSGLRPTNMNTEAFF. Written as DNA, the CDR3 is TGTGCTAGTGGTTTGTCGGGACTCCGACCTACGAATATGAACACTGAAGCTTTCTTT.

This clonotype was seen repeatedly, ten times or more. The chain combines TRBV7-9 with TRBJ2-5, with TRBD2 identical over 11 bases. The CDR3 length is 15 residues. Trimming removed 5 bases from V and 3 bases from J; junction bases left unmatched: 5. Germline V gene lookup returns CDR1 SEHNR and CDR2 FQNEAQ (reference sequence). In DNA form, the CDR3 reads TGTGCCAGCAGCGGCCAACTAGCGGGGGAAGAGACCCAGTACTTC. This sequence encodes CASSGQLAGEETQYF.

A remark on this clonotype: An end of the junction differs from the germline gene, which may be a read error. This sequence joins TRBV20-1 and TRBJ2-1; D possibly corresponds to TRBD2 (5 bases). This CDR3 comprises 17 residues. Germline CDR1 and CDR2: DFQATT and SNEGSKA (reference sequence). CDR3 bases: TGCAGTGCTAGAGATCGGCTCAAGCGGAGTACGTTTAATGTGCAGTTCTTC. This translates into CSARDRLKRSTFNVQFF.

This clonotype was counted at least ten times. J is TRBJ2-1 and V is TRBV7-2; D possibly uses TRBD1 or TRBD2 (5 bases each). Trimming removed 5 bases from V and 9 bases from J, with 23 bases in between. Germline loops: CDR1 SGHTA, CDR2 FQGNSA. The CDR3 covers 16 residues. The CDR3 DNA follows: TGTGCCAGCAGCCCCCCGGGTTTGAGGGGTACGATTGAGCAGTTCTTC. Protein: CASSPPGLRGTIEQFF.

At least ten counts were recorded for this clonotype. The CDR3 DNA sequence: TGTGCCAGCGGTCGGACAGATACGCAGTATTTT. Protein sequence: CASGRTDTQYF. The rearrangement links TRBV6-1 to TRBJ2-3; the D is unclear. Looked up from germline, CDR1 is MNHNS and CDR2 is SASEGT. V was pared by 8 bases and J by 3 bases, with 6 bases between. CDR3 length equals 11 residues.

This clonotype was seen many times. The rearrangement joins TRBV7-8 to TRBJ2-1, with 12 bases identical to TRBD2. The CDR3 runs to 15 residues. Germline V gene data show CDR1 as SGHVS and CDR2 as FQNEAQ. V was pared by 2 bases and J by 9 bases, with 5 bases of the junction left unmatched. CDR3 sequence (DNA): TGTGCCAGCAGCTTATCGACTAGCGGGGGAGGTGAGCAGTTCTTC. This codes for CASSLSTSGGGEQFF.

This sequence joins TRBV13 and TRBJ1-2, with D unresolved. The CDR3 has 15 residues. In germline, CDR1 is PRHDT, CDR2 FYEKMQ (reference sequence). Deletions cut 3 bases from V and 5 bases from J, with 16 bases between. CDR3 nucleotides: TGTGCCAGCAGCTTCTCCTCCGGGGTAGCGTATGGCTACACCTTC. Translation gives CASSFSSGVAYGYTF. The full variable domain, rest sourced from reference TRBV13 and TRBJ1-2, is AAGVIQSPRHLIKEKRETATLKCYPIPRHDTVYWYQQGPGQDPQFLISFYEKMQSDKGSIPDRFSAQQFSDYHSELNMSSLELGDSALYFCASSFSSGVAYGYTFGSGTRLTVV.

The chain joins TRBV7-9 to TRBJ2-7; D might be TRBD1 (6 bases). The CDR3 has 15 amino acids. Trimming removed 5 bases from V and 4 bases from J, with 18 bases in between. The germline V gene has CDR1 SEHNR and CDR2 FQNEAQ (reference sequence). The CDR3 bases are TGTGCCAGCAGCACGGACAGCTTGGGTTTTTACGAGCAGTACTTC. Its translation: CASSTDSLGFYEQYF.

The V and J genes are TRBV28 and TRBJ2-7; 7 nucleotides line up with TRBD1. The V gene's germline CDR1 is MDHEN and CDR2 SYDVKM. The CDR3 extends over 17 amino acids. V gave up 4 bases and J gave up 2 bases; unmatched junction bases: 14. The CDR3, as DNA: TGTGCCAGCAGTTCTGACAGGGAACTAAGAACGACCTACGAGCAGTACGTC. Translation gives CASSSDRELRTTYEQYV.

This chain connects TRBV7-3 to TRBJ2-3; 7 nucleotides agree with TRBD2. The germline CDR1 and CDR2 sequences are SGHTA and FQGTGA. This CDR3 is built from 15 residues. V dropped 0 bases and J dropped 3; count of bases not matched to a gene: 3. CDR3: CASSLTGGYTDTQYF. The CDR3 coding sequence is TGTGCCAGCAGCTTAACGGGGGGGTATACAGATACGCAGTATTTT.